The rows below give T cell receptor beta chains drawn from one sample of a study of blood T cell repertoires in COVID-19. Profiled with immunoSEQ multiplex PCR; TCRdb holds only in-frame clones, not every one. The sample consists of about 400,000 clones, more than 75% of them appearing once. Sequenced material: PBMCs or T cells enriched from blood (not recorded which). The receptors here all came from a woman in her 30s with acute COVID-19. CDR3s include the opening cysteine and the closing phenylalanine or tryptophan. Each record gives: V gene, clone size, D gene, J gene, CDR3 protein, CDR3 DNA. A D gene is named only where the DNA matches it firmly. Where a row states a size, it is once, few, many or the class of an expanded clone; other rows omit it.

V gene: TRBV9
clone size: once
D gene: .
J gene: TRBJ2-3
CDR3 protein: CASSGGVGDTQYF
CDR3 DNA: TGTGCCAGCAGCGGCGGGGTTGGAGATACGCAGTATTTT

V gene: TRBV13
clone size: few
D gene: TRBD1
J gene: TRBJ1-6
CDR3 protein: CASSQGQLNSPLHF
CDR3 DNA: TGTGCCAGCAGCCAGGGACAGCTTAATTCACCCCTCCACTTT

V gene: TRBV5-6
clone size: .
D gene: TRBD1
J gene: TRBJ1-1
CDR3 protein: CASSLDRGVLNTEAFF
CDR3 DNA: TGTGCCAGCAGCCTAGACAGGGGGGTCTTGAACACTGAAGCTTTCTTT

V gene: TRBV4-1
clone size: .
D gene: .
J gene: TRBJ2-2
CDR3 protein: CASSQYSNTGELFF
CDR3 DNA: TGCGCCAGCAGCCAGTACTCGAACACCGGGGAGCTGTTTTTT

V gene: TRBV24-1
clone size: .
D gene: .
J gene: TRBJ2-5
CDR3 protein: CATSDFQGPQETQYF
CDR3 DNA: TGTGCCACCAGTGATTTCCAGGGTCCACAAGAGACCCAGTACTTC

V gene: TRBV6-4
clone size: once
D gene: .
J gene: TRBJ2-7
CDR3 protein: CASAKQGLFYSGDTYEQYF
CDR3 DNA: TGTGCCAGCGCAAAACAGGGGCTCTTTTATAGCGGGGATACCTACGAGCAGTACTTC

V gene: TRBV6-5
clone size: .
D gene: .
J gene: TRBJ2-1
CDR3 protein: CASSSGTYLYNEQFF
CDR3 DNA: TGTGCCAGCAGTTCCGGGACATACCTCTACAATGAGCAGTTCTTC

V gene: TRBV24-1
clone size: .
D gene: TRBD1
J gene: TRBJ2-3
CDR3 protein: CATSGLGQGADTQYF
CDR3 DNA: TGTGCCACCAGTGGTTTGGGACAGGGGGCAGATACGCAGTATTTT

V gene: TRBV24-1
clone size: .
D gene: .
J gene: TRBJ2-7
CDR3 protein: CATSDPKTASYEQYF
CDR3 DNA: TGTGCCACCAGTGACCCCAAGACAGCTAGCTACGAGCAGTACTTC

V gene: TRBV7-9
clone size: .
D gene: TRBD2
J gene: TRBJ2-5
CDR3 protein: CASTYLAEETQYF
CDR3 DNA: TGTGCCTCGACATATCTAGCGGAAGAGACCCAGTACTTC